The 20 T cell receptor beta chains below all came from one sample that was sequenced in a study of graft-versus-host responses after intestinal transplantation. The assay was immunoSEQ multiplex PCR, and TCRdb's table has in-frame clones only and misses some. The sample holds 90,000 to 120,000 clones, more than 85% seen once. Antigens for these TCRs are unknown. The specimen comprised unstimulated CD4+ T cells sorted from spleen or lymph node cells, sampled before intestinal transplant. The receptors stem from a human donor who received an intestinal transplant.

This sequence joins TRBV18 and TRBJ1-2; 9 bases line up with TRBD1. Germline CDR1 and CDR2: KGHSH and LQKENI. With 5 bases clipped from V and 6 bases from J, the junction kept 7 bases outside the gene matches. This CDR3 region has 14 residues. The CDR3 reads CASSGQGSGDGYTF. CDR3 coding DNA: TGTGCCAGCTCAGGACAGGGGTCTGGCGATGGCTACACCTTC.

V gene TRBV23-1 combines with J gene TRBJ2-1; D might be TRBD1 or TRBD2, each matching 6 bases. TRBV23-1 is flagged as an ORF with uncertain function. The CDR3 has 16 amino acids. Trimming stripped 3 bases from V and 2 bases from J, with 14 bases between. The CDR3 nucleotides read TGCGCCAGCAGTCATTCGCCTCGGGGGCCCTACAATGAGCAGTTCTTC. It encodes CASSHSPRGPYNEQFF.

The rearrangement joins TRBV9 to TRBJ2-2, with a possible D match to TRBD1 (6 bases). CDR3 length: 12 residues. CDR1 is SGDLS and CDR2 is YYNGEE in the germline V gene. V lost 4 bases and J lost 6, with 7 bases in between. CDR3 nucleotides: TGTGCCAGCAGCCGACAGGCCGGGGAGCTGTTTTTT. This codes for CASSRQAGELFF.

The chain uses TRBV28 and TRBJ2-7; 12 nucleotides line up with TRBD2. Trimming at V came to 6 bases and at J to 2 bases, leaving 11 bases not matched to a gene. CDR1 and CDR2 from the germline V gene are MDHEN and SYDVKM. The CDR3 loop spans 17 amino acids. CDR3 sequence: CASRNSGTSGGTYEQYF. CDR3 DNA: TGTGCCAGCAGGAATAGTGGAACTAGCGGGGGGACCTACGAGCAGTACTTC. The full variable domain, in which reference TRBV28 and TRBJ2-7 provide the parts outside the CDR3, is DVKVTQSSRYLVKRTGEKVFLECVQDMDHENMFWYRQDPGLGLRLIYFSYDVKMKEKGDIPEGYSVSREKKERFSLILESASTNQTSMYLCASRNSGTSGGTYEQYFGPGTRLTVT.

The rearrangement links TRBV7-7 to TRBJ2-5; possibly TRBD1 for D (5 bases). V lost 3 bases, J lost 2 bases, and 10 bases lay in between. The germline CDR1 and CDR2 sequences are SSHAT and FNYEAQ (reference sequence). This CDR3 region has 14 residues. DNA of the CDR3: TGTGCCAGCAGCTTTACAGGATCGCAAGAGACCCAGTACTTC. Protein: CASSFTGSQETQYF.

Here the CDR3 reads CASRNRGGYTF. The DNA for the CDR3 is TGTGCCAGCAGAAACAGGGGTGGCTACACCTTC. The V gene is TRBV6-5, the J gene TRBJ1-2; 7 bases match TRBD1. CDR3 length: 11 amino acids. From germline, CDR1 is MNHEY and CDR2 SVGAGI. The V gene end was trimmed by 6 bases and the J gene end by 7 bases; junction bases not matched to a gene: 2.

This clone has a handful of counts. The CDR3 is CSVRSGGALDGELFF. In nucleotides, the CDR3 is TGCAGCGTTAGAAGCGGGGGGGCCTTAGATGGGGAGCTGTTTTTT. V and J are TRBV29-1 and TRBJ2-2; TRBD2 matches at 10 bases. The CDR3 extends over 15 amino acids. The germline V gene encodes CDR1 SQVTM and CDR2 ANQGSEA. J lost 8 bases, V lost 5 bases, and 11 bases had no gene match.

The chain uses TRBV18 and TRBJ1-1, with TRBD1 matching 7 bases. Germline V CDR1 and CDR2: KGHSH, LQKENI. There are 16 residues in the CDR3. The J segment lost 0 bases and the V segment lost 1 base, leaving 5 bases of the junction unmatched. In DNA form, the CDR3 reads TGTGCCAGCTCACCACGGGACAGCTCATTGAACACTGAAGCTTTCTTT. Translation gives CASSPRDSSLNTEAFF.

In its sample, this clone was seen a few times. The chain has TRBV11-2 and TRBJ2-1; TRBD2 matches 8 bases. The germline CDR1 and CDR2 sequences are SGHAT and FQNNGV. The CDR3 runs to 12 residues. V was pared by 3 bases and J by 12 bases, with 4 bases of the junction left unmatched. Here the CDR3 DNA reads TGTGCCAGCAGCTTGGGCGGGGGGACGCAGTTCTTC. This sequence encodes CASSLGGGTQFF.

The genes are TRBV18 and TRBJ2-3; D unresolved. This CDR3 is built from 13 residues. Per germline, CDR1 KGHSH and CDR2 LQKENI. The ends were cut back, 4 bases at V and 3 bases at J, with 8 bases in the middle. The CDR3 spells CASSRGGTDTQYF. The DNA for the CDR3 is TGTGCCAGCTCACGTGGCGGAACAGATACGCAGTATTTT.

This chain connects TRBV29-1 to TRBJ2-6; 8 bases fit TRBD1. Per germline, CDR1 SQVTM and CDR2 ANQGSEA. The CDR3 length is 17 residues. The J segment lost 0 bases and the V segment lost 2 bases, leaving 6 bases of the junction unmatched. CDR3 DNA: TGCAGCGTTGAACTCCGGGACAGGCACTCTGGGGCCAACGTCCTGACTTTC. This gives the protein CSVELRDRHSGANVLTF.

V is TRBV14 and J is TRBJ2-3; 8 nucleotides match TRBD1. The CDR3 has 10 residues. The junction had 3 bases not matched to a gene; V was cut back by 10 bases and J by 9 bases. CDR1 and CDR2 (germline): SGHDN, FVKESK. The CDR3: CAKDRGTQYF. The CDR3 region has the DNA TGTGCCAAAGACAGGGGCACGCAGTATTTT.

V usage is TRBV7-9 and J usage is TRBJ1-5; TRBD1 aligns across 9 bases. The trim removed 4 bases at V and 0 bases at J, leaving 4 bases unmatched. This CDR3 spans 16 amino acids. Per the germline V gene, CDR1 is SEHNR and CDR2 is FQNEAQ (reference sequence). The CDR3 loop reads CASSSSDRGSNQPQHF. In DNA form, the CDR3 reads TGTGCCAGCAGCTCCTCGGACAGGGGTAGCAATCAGCCCCAGCATTTT.

The DNA of the CDR3 is TGTGCCAGCAGCCGCCGAAGCGGGACTAGCGGGACTGGGGAGCTGTTTTTT. Protein: CASSRRSGTSGTGELFF. The chain is built from TRBV7-6 and TRBJ2-2; TRBD2 matches at 13 bases. Unmatched junction bases numbered 11, after V lost 5 bases and J lost 8 bases. CDR3 length: 17 residues. The germline V gene encodes CDR1 SGHVS and CDR2 FNYEAQ.

This clone was counted once. The chain employs TRBV28 and TRBJ1-5, with a weak D call TRBD1 (5 bases). The CDR3 runs 12 residues. Trimming took 5 bases from V and 7 from J, leaving 9 bases between them. CDR1 is MDHEN and CDR2 is SYDVKM in the germline V gene. The CDR3 bases are TGTGCCAGCAGTACCGAGGGGCAGCCCCAGCATTTT. Its translation is CASSTEGQPQHF.

The chain recombines TRBV7-6 with TRBJ2-5; D gene unclear. The CDR3 covers 11 residues. The V end was cut by 2 bases, the J end by 5 bases, with 3 bases between. Germline loops: CDR1 SGHVS, CDR2 FNYEAQ. CDR3 in DNA: TGTGCCAGCAGCTTAAGTGAGACCCAGTACTTC. It specifies CASSLSETQYF.

The chain uses TRBV11-1 and TRBJ2-7; unclear D gene. Trimming stripped 1 base from V and 5 bases from J, with 3 bases between. The CDR3 totals 11 residues. CDR1 SGHAT and CDR2 FQDESV come from the germline V gene (reference sequence). The DNA for the CDR3 is TGTGCCAGCAGCTTAGATAACGAGCAGTACTTC. It specifies CASSLDNEQYF.

The J gene is TRBJ1-3, the V gene TRBV5-4, with 8 nucleotides matching TRBD1. Looked up from germline, CDR1 is SGHNT and CDR2 is YYREEE (reference sequence). V shed 4 bases, J shed 1 base, and the junction held 4 bases outside the gene matches. CDR3 size: 15 residues. The CDR3 sequence: CASSTTGESGNTIYF. The DNA for the CDR3 is TGTGCCAGCAGCACGACAGGGGAGTCTGGAAACACCATATATTTT.

This chain links TRBV5-1 with TRBJ2-7; D might be TRBD2 (5 bases). Trimming shortened V by 2 bases and J by 2 bases, and 11 bases separated the two germline ends. This CDR3 region has 14 residues. Germline V lookup: CDR1 SGHRS, CDR2 YFSETQ. CDR3 nucleotides: TGCGCCAGCAGCTTTGGCGGGCTAACCTACGAGCAGTACTTC. Protein: CASSFGGLTYEQYF.

The chain uses TRBV30 and TRBJ2-1, with 14 nucleotides matching TRBD2. Germline V gene data show CDR1 as GTSNPN and CDR2 as SVGIG (reference sequence). This CDR3 is built from 16 residues. The CDR3 spells CAALTSGRAIYNEQFF. The CDR3 bases are TGTGCTGCCCTGACTAGCGGGAGGGCCATCTACAATGAGCAGTTCTTC. The full variable domain, in which reference TRBV30 and TRBJ2-1 provide the parts outside the CDR3, is SQTIHQWPATLVQPVGSPLSLECTVEGTSNPNLYWYRQAAGRGLQLLFYSVGIGQISSEVPQNLSASRPQDRQFILSSKKLLLSDSGFYLCAALTSGRAIYNEQFFGPGTRLTVL.